This entry is about one T cell receptor (beta chain). CDR1 MGHDK and CDR2 SYGVNS come from the germline V gene. This CDR3 is 15 amino acids long. The V end lost 3 bases, the J end lost 5 bases, and 16 bases lay between the germline ends. The data were taken from a study of shared clonotypes between healthy human individuals. Method: immunoSEQ multiplex PCR; TCRdb's copy keeps in-frame clones and lacks some. Among around 700,000 clones, less than 80% were seen once, and the ten largest hold under 2%. Everyone who donated was a Caucasian adult who lived in Nashville, Tennessee. The receptor was isolated from a woman aged 25 to 39 in good health. The V call is TRBV25-1, the J call TRBJ2-5, with a tentative D call TRBD2 (5 bases). The sequenced sample consisted of memory CD4+ T cells sorted from blood. Sample subset: CD45RA-negative fraction. The CDR3 is CASSDYSAHGETQYF. The CDR3 DNA sequence: TGTGCCAGCAGTGACTATAGCGCCCACGGGGAGACCCAGTACTTC.